The 9 T cell receptor beta chains listed next were all sequenced from one sample in a study of blood T cell repertoires in COVID-19 (TCRdb year 2020). Library method: the immunoSEQ multiplex PCR assay. Sourced from immuneACCESS, this table was stored by TCRdb with only in-frame sequences that have V and J called. A share of the clones is absent; for the studies checked, an unresolved V gene accounts for under half, and the remainder has no known explanation. The sample yields some 90,000 clones; roughly 90% were counted once. Around 20% of the sample belongs to the ten largest clones. Sequencing was done on a sample of peripheral blood. Receptor source: a woman at least 80 years old with acute or convalescent COVID-19.

This chain links TRBV5-5 with TRBJ1-1; no definite D call. Deletions cut 1 base from V and 5 bases from J, with 21 bases between. The CDR3 is 17 amino acids. Germline V CDR1 and CDR2: SGHKS, YYEKEE (reference sequence). CDR3 coding DNA: TGTGCCAGCAGCTTGTACGCGGGAGGGCAGGTGAGGACTGAAGCTTTCTTT. Its protein product is CASSLYAGGQVRTEAFF.

V is TRBV7-6 and J is TRBJ1-1; TRBD1 aligns across 7 bases. V lost 2 bases, J lost 1 base, and 10 bases stayed unmatched. The CDR3 runs to 17 residues. Per the germline V gene, CDR1 is SGHVS and CDR2 is FNYEAQ. The CDR3 loop reads CASSLRGDRQKNTEAFF. CDR3 bases: TGTGCCAGCAGCTTAAGGGGGGACAGACAAAAGAACACTGAAGCTTTCTTT.

The rearrangement joins TRBV6-5 to TRBJ1-6; 7 bases line up with TRBD1. This CDR3 contains 14 residues. The trim removed 6 bases at V and 9 bases at J, leaving 8 bases unmatched. Germline lookup yields CDR1 MNHEY and CDR2 SVGAGI. The CDR3 region is CASRDRLRSSPLHF. The CDR3 nucleotides read TGTGCCAGCAGGGACAGGTTGAGGAGTTCACCCCTCCACTTT.

The J gene is TRBJ2-1, the V gene TRBV5-1; 10 bases line up with TRBD1. The CDR3 totals 14 residues. The trim removed 8 bases at V and 7 bases at J, leaving 9 bases unmatched. CDR1 SGHRS and CDR2 YFSETQ come from the germline V gene. In DNA form, the CDR3 reads TGCGCCAGTACCGGGACAGGGGCCTCGAATGAGCAGTTCTTC. Translated, it gives CASTGTGASNEQFF.

The chain employs TRBV7-9 and TRBJ2-1, with 11 bases fitting TRBD2. CDR1 and CDR2 from the germline V gene are SEHNR and FQNEAQ (reference sequence). With V trimmed by 5 bases and J by 7 bases, 10 bases remained unmatched. This CDR3 is built from 16 residues. The CDR3 DNA reads TGTGCCAGCAGCGTCCTTAGCGGGGGGGCTACAAATGAGCAGTTCTTC. It yields the protein CASSVLSGGATNEQFF. The complete variable domain, with remaining parts taken from reference TRBV7-9 and TRBJ2-1, reads DTGVSQNPRHKITKRGQNVTFRCDPISEHNRLYWYRQTLGQGPEFLTYFQNEAQLEKSRLLSDRFSAERPKGSFSTLEIQRTEQGDSAMYLCASSVLSGGATNEQFFGPGTRLTVL.

The V call is TRBV2, the J call TRBJ1-6; D possibly corresponds to TRBD1 (6 bases). This CDR3 region has 16 residues. Trimming stripped 4 bases from V and 10 bases from J, with 20 bases between. The germline gives CDR1 SNHLY, CDR2 FYNNEI. CDR3 coding DNA: TGTGCCAGCAGTGGGTTCGCAGGGGTAGTTCGGTCACCCCTCCACTTT. Its translation is CASSGFAGVVRSPLHF.

In regard to this clone: One end of the junction varies from germline; a read error may be responsible. The CDR3 sequence is CASGLRTSDEQYF. As DNA, the CDR3 is TGTGCCTCGGGACTGCGAACCTCCGACGAGCAGTACTTC. The V and J genes are TRBV30 and TRBJ2-7, with D possibly being TRBD2 (6 bases). This CDR3 is 13 amino acids long. Germline CDR1 is GTSNPN and CDR2 is SVGIG (reference sequence).

The chain links TRBV2 to TRBJ1-1, with 7 bases matching TRBD1. Losses at the gene ends were 2 bases for V and 4 bases for J; bases not matched to a gene: 7. This CDR3 has 15 amino acids. Germline CDR1 reads SNHLY; CDR2 reads FYNNEI. CDR3 nucleotide sequence: TGTGCCAGCAGTGAACAGGGGGGAAGTGGCACTGAAGCTTTCTTT. This codes for CASSEQGGSGTEAFF.

The chain uses TRBV5-1 and TRBJ1-1; D is uncertain. The CDR3 spans 15 residues. Trimming removed 2 bases from V and 1 base from J, with 12 bases in between. Germline CDR1 is SGHRS and CDR2 is YFSETQ. The CDR3 bases are TGCGCCAGCAGCTTATCGGGGAATCCGAACACTGAAGCTTTCTTT. It translates to CASSLSGNPNTEAFF.